The 21 T cell receptor beta chains presented below share a single source sample, sequenced in a study of T cells in Graves' hyperthyroidism and ophthalmopathy. TCR beta CDR3 sequences were amplified from RNA transcripts. The TCR CDR3 first-round RT-PCR relied on the HTBI primer set. Each CDR3 protein gets one entry after TCRdb re-called the multiplex PCR reads with MiXCR. Of more than 300,000 distinct CDR3 sequences detected, over 10% appear once; the ten largest clones hold around a tenth. Sequencing input: blood. These receptors were obtained from a woman aged 18-30 years with Graves' hyperthyroidism.

This clonotype was counted at least ten times. This chain uses TRBV30 with TRBJ1-5, with D possibly being TRBD1 (5 bases). This CDR3 has 14 amino acids. Germline CDR1 and CDR2: GTSNPN and SVGIG (reference sequence). The V end lost 3 bases, the J end lost 7 bases, and 16 bases lay between the germline ends. CDR3 region: CAWSADSPMQPQHF. CDR3 nucleotides: TGTGCCTGGAGCGCTGACAGTCCTATGCAGCCCCAGCATTTT.

This clonotype was observed a handful of times. V is TRBV9 and J is TRBJ2-1; TRBD1 matches 8 bases. Per the germline V gene, CDR1 is SGDLS and CDR2 is YYNGEE. V dropped 4 bases and J dropped 6; count of bases not matched to a gene: 9. This CDR3 is built from 15 residues. CDR3 protein: CASSSGQGDPNEQFF. The CDR3 bases are TGTGCCAGCAGCTCAGGACAGGGTGACCCCAATGAGCAGTTCTTC. The whole variable domain, remainder taken from reference TRBV9 and TRBJ2-1, is DSGVTQTPKHLITATGQRVTLRCSPRSGDLSVYWYQQSLDQGLQFLIQYYNGEERAKGNILERFSAQQFPDLHSELNLSSLELGDSALYFCASSSGQGDPNEQFFGPGTRLTVL.

This clonotype was picked up a small number of times. This sequence joins TRBV19 and TRBJ1-1; perhaps TRBD1 as D (5 bases). Germline assignment: CDR1 LNHDA and CDR2 SQIVND (reference sequence). The length of the CDR3 is 14 residues. The germline V and J ends were trimmed by 4 bases and 5 bases, with 14 bases remaining between them. DNA for the CDR3: TGTGCCAGTAGTAGGGGGGAAACAAGGACTGAAGCTTTCTTT. It yields the protein CASSRGETRTEAFF.

This clonotype occurred many times. The chain has TRBV28 and TRBJ1-2; D gene uncertain. The V and J ends lost 3 bases and 4 bases respectively, with 9 bases between them. CDR3 length: 13 amino acids. Looked up from germline, CDR1 is MDHEN and CDR2 is SYDVKM. The CDR3 DNA reads as TGTGCCAGCAGTTTTAGGTTAACCTATGGCTACACCTTC. It codes for CASSFRLTYGYTF.

The chain recombines TRBV19 with TRBJ2-3, with D uncertain. Trimming stripped 3 bases from V and 2 bases from J, with 3 bases between. There are 12 residues in the CDR3. In germline, CDR1 is LNHDA, CDR2 SQIVND (reference sequence). The DNA of the CDR3 is TGTGCCAGTAGTATGAACACAGATACGCAGTATTTT. Protein product: CASSMNTDTQYF.

This clonotype was recorded many times. The chain employs TRBV9 and TRBJ1-1; D ambiguous. Between the trimmed V and J ends, which lost 0 bases and 2 bases, there was a span of 11 bases. Germline-derived CDR1 and CDR2 are SGDLS and YYNGEE. The CDR3 sequence is 15 residues long. CDR3 nucleotide sequence: TGTGCCAGCAGCGTAGGTCGGGGTTTCAACACTGAAGCTTTCTTT. It yields the protein CASSVGRGFNTEAFF.

About this clonotype: It may be a read error: a sequence one base away is much more abundant. This rearrangement joins TRBV2 to TRBJ1-5, with 11 bases fitting TRBD1. The CDR3 consists of 18 residues. Trimming cost V 4 bases and J 6 bases; bases outside gene matches: 14. CDR1 and CDR2 (germline): SNHLY, FYNNEI. The CDR3 DNA sequence: TGTGCCAGCAGTGGACGACGGACAGGGGGCCTAAAGAGTCAGCCCCAGCATTTT. This sequence encodes CASSGRRTGGLKSQPQHF. Drawing the rest from reference TRBV2 and TRBJ1-5, the complete variable domain is EPEVTQTPSHQVTQMGQEVILRCVPISNHLYFYWYRQILGQKVEFLVSFYNNEISEKSEIFDDQFSVERPDGSNFTLKIRSTKLEDSAMYFCASSGRRTGGLKSQPQHFGDGTRLSIL.

This clonotype was picked up many times. This chain connects TRBV3-1 to TRBJ1-5; perhaps TRBD1 as D (5 bases). The CDR3 covers 15 residues. Between the trimmed V and J ends, which lost 2 bases and 7 bases, there was a span of 15 bases. CDR1 is LGHDT and CDR2 is YNNKEL in the germline V gene (reference sequence). CDR3 sequence reads: CASSQSGGSGQPQHF. The CDR3 DNA reads as TGTGCCAGCAGCCAAAGTGGGGGGAGCGGGCAGCCCCAGCATTTT.

This clonotype was seen at least ten times. This chain uses TRBV7-2 with TRBJ1-2; TRBD1 matches at 7 bases. Germline V CDR1 and CDR2: SGHTA, FQGNSA. After removal of 1 base from V and 6 bases from J, the junction contained 11 bases not matched to a gene. This CDR3 comprises 16 residues. This CDR3 is CASSLGGQGEVHGYTF. The CDR3 coding sequence is TGTGCCAGCAGCTTAGGAGGGCAGGGGGAGGTCCATGGCTACACCTTC.

This clonotype was recorded many times. The chain couples TRBV12-3 or TRBV12-4 to TRBJ2-3; 9 bases agree with TRBD2. The CDR3 consists of 17 residues. V shed 7 bases, J shed 0 bases, and the junction held 11 bases outside the gene matches. CDR3 DNA sequence: TGTGCCAGCACCAACTCGGGACTAGCACGTAGCACAGATACGCAGTATTTT. Protein product: CASTNSGLARSTDTQYF.

Regarding this clonotype: This may arise from a read error, as a much more abundant clone is one base away. The chain has TRBV20-1 and TRBJ1-1; TRBD1 matches at 8 bases. Germline V gives CDR1 DFQATT, CDR2 SNEGSKA (reference sequence). The CDR3 is made up of 13 amino acids. This CDR3 is CSAKILAGGEASF. The CDR3 DNA is TGCAGTGCTAAAATTCTAGCAGGGGGCGAAGCTTCCTTT.

This clonotype was detected ten times or more. This CDR3 reads CASSAGPSIFYEQYF. The CDR3, as DNA: TGTGCCAGCAGCGCCGGTCCATCTATTTTCTACGAGCAGTACTTC. The chain has TRBV5-6 and TRBJ2-7; no reliable D call. The germline V gene encodes CDR1 SGHDT and CDR2 YYEEEE. The CDR3 sequence is 15 residues long. V was shortened by 4 bases and J by 3 bases, with 17 bases between the two germline ends.

The chain links TRBV3-2 to TRBJ2-2. TRBV3-2 is a pseudogene locus. The CDR3 totals 10 residues. For the CDR3, the DNA is TGCACCTCGAACACCGGGGAGCTGTTTTTT. It yields the protein CTSNTGELFF.

This clonotype was recorded many times. The gene calls are TRBV19 and TRBJ1-5; tentatively, D is TRBD1 (5 bases). CDR1 and CDR2 (germline): LNHDA, SQIVND (reference sequence). V dropped 6 bases and J dropped 2 bases, with 17 bases sitting between them. This CDR3 has 16 residues. The CDR3 loop reads CASSRRQSLGNQPQHF. The CDR3 DNA follows: TGTGCCAGTAGCCGAAGACAGTCCCTAGGCAATCAGCCCCAGCATTTT.

This chain connects TRBV5-5 to TRBJ2-3; D gene unclear. CDR1 and CDR2 from the germline V gene are SGHKS and YYEKEE (reference sequence). The CDR3 extends over 13 amino acids. Deletions cut 4 bases from V and 8 bases from J, with 14 bases between. The CDR3 nucleotides read TGTGCCAGCAGCGGCTCTCGAACCTTTACGCAGTATTTT. This encodes CASSGSRTFTQYF.

This clonotype was picked up many times. V usage is TRBV11-2 and J usage is TRBJ1-2; a weak D match, TRBD1 (6 bases). There are 12 residues in the CDR3. V shed 3 bases and J shed 4 bases, with 6 bases lying between them. The germline V gene has CDR1 SGHAT and CDR2 FQNNGV. This chain's CDR3 is CASSLTGYGYTF. DNA for the CDR3: TGTGCCAGCAGCTTGACAGGCTATGGCTACACCTTC.

V and J are TRBV7-9 and TRBJ2-5; D is unclear. Trimming took 3 bases from V and 4 from J, leaving 6 bases between them. The CDR3 runs 12 residues. Germline V gene data show CDR1 as SEHNR and CDR2 as FQNEAQ (reference sequence). The CDR3 spells CASSFKGETQYF. The CDR3 nucleotides are TGTGCCAGCAGCTTCAAAGGAGAGACCCAGTACTTC.

This clonotype was seen at least ten times. The J gene is TRBJ2-1, the V gene TRBV20-1; D gene ambiguous. V shed 0 bases and J shed 5 bases, with 5 bases lying between them. The CDR3 contains 12 residues. CDR1 and CDR2 (germline): DFQATT, SNEGSKA (reference sequence). The CDR3: CSARDGDNEQFF. Here the CDR3 DNA reads TGCAGTGCTAGAGATGGAGACAATGAGCAGTTCTTC.

In DNA form, the CDR3 reads TGTGCCAGTAGCTGGGGAGGGGCCAAAAACATTCAGTACTTC. Its protein is CASSWGGAKNIQYF. This chain uses TRBV19 with TRBJ2-4; 7 bases match TRBD2. The CDR3 has 14 amino acids. Germline trimming cut 6 bases from V and 1 base from J; bases unmatched to any gene: 3. CDR1 is LNHDA, CDR2 SQIVND, per germline (reference sequence).

This clonotype showed up just a few times. V gene TRBV9 combines with J gene TRBJ2-3; D gene uncertain. CDR3 length: 13 amino acids. Germline V gene sequence: CDR1 SGDLS, CDR2 YYNGEE. V shed 0 bases and J shed 4 bases, with 6 bases lying between them. The CDR3 protein is CASSVGRADTQYF. In DNA, the CDR3 is TGTGCCAGCAGCGTAGGTAGAGCAGATACGCAGTATTTT.

In its sample, this clonotype was seen a few times. This chain uses TRBV6-5 with TRBJ1-2; D remains unclear. The CDR3 sequence is 16 residues long. Trimming removed 2 bases at V and 2 bases at J, with 15 bases between. Germline CDR1 and CDR2: MNHEY and SVGAGI. The CDR3 loop is CASSYVSLAENYGYTF. In DNA, the CDR3 is TGTGCCAGCAGTTACGTATCTTTAGCAGAAAACTATGGCTACACCTTC.